The 4 T cell receptor beta chains in this list originate from one sample, sequenced in a study of T cell responses to AZD1222 COVID-19 vaccine. Some clones are missing from TCRdb's copy, which holds only in-frame ones; the method was immunoSEQ multiplex PCR. The sample has some 190,000 clones; approximately 91% are singletons. Sequencing was performed on peripheral blood, taken 28 days after the second AZD1222 dose. The receptor set was obtained from an adult who received the AZD1222 COVID-19 vaccine.

The chain links TRBV27 to TRBJ1-2, with D unresolved. There are 13 residues in the CDR3. V was clipped by 4 bases and J by 4 bases, with 10 bases between them. Germline loops: CDR1 MNHEY, CDR2 SMNVEV (reference sequence). CDR3 region: CASSSRAGYGYTF. DNA of the CDR3: TGTGCCAGCAGTTCCCGGGCAGGCTATGGCTACACCTTC.

V gene TRBV18 combines with J gene TRBJ1-3; D is perhaps TRBD1 (5 bases). The CDR3 covers 16 residues. Germline CDR1 is KGHSH and CDR2 is LQKENI. Trimming stripped 2 bases from V and 3 bases from J, with 14 bases between. CDR3 in amino acids: CASSPNPQGLGNTIYF. In DNA, the CDR3 is TGTGCCAGCTCACCAAATCCCCAGGGACTTGGAAACACCATATATTTT.

The chain joins TRBV7-3 to TRBJ1-1; D gene unclear. The germline V gene encodes CDR1 SGHTA and CDR2 FQGTGA. V was clipped by 2 bases and J by 2 bases, with 9 bases between them. The CDR3 covers 14 residues. CDR3 amino acids: CASSLFKVNTEAFF. The DNA of the CDR3 is TGTGCCAGCAGCTTATTTAAAGTTAACACTGAAGCTTTCTTT.

V gene TRBV24-1 combines with J gene TRBJ2-1; no firm D call. This CDR3 is 13 amino acids long. From germline, CDR1 is KGHDR and CDR2 SFDVKD. V was pared by 7 bases and J by 6 bases, with 12 bases between. CDR3 sequence: CATSVSPFNEQFF. The CDR3 DNA reads as TGTGCCACCAGCGTCAGCCCCTTCAATGAGCAGTTCTTC.